Included here is one T cell receptor beta chain sequence, with context. Its antigen is currently unknown. Unique molecular identifiers were affixed to single, distinct cDNA molecules. TCRdb passed the 5' RACE reads through MiXCR, listing each CDR3 protein once. The sample holds around 44,000 distinct CDR3 sequences, roughly 7.7% seen once. This entry belongs to a study of early T cells in non-severe SARS-CoV-2 infection. Across the study: Sequencing of bulk RNA from unsorted whole blood was done, without chain pairing. Whole-study results and caveats: VDJdb matches were skewed toward anti-spike CD8 T cell responses.

Sequencing input: whole blood. This TCR derives from an adult who was a healthcare worker with PCR-confirmed SARS-CoV-2 infection or an uninfected control (not recorded which).

CDR3: CASRYSTGPNTGELFF. The DNA of the CDR3 is TGTGCCAGCAGGTACTCGACAGGGCCGAACACCGGGGAGCTGTTTTTT. The chain is built from TRBV2 and TRBJ2-2, with 7 bases matching TRBD1. CDR3 length: 16 residues. Germline V gene sequence: CDR1 SNHLY, CDR2 FYNNEI. V lost 6 bases, J lost 0 bases, and 7 bases stayed unmatched.